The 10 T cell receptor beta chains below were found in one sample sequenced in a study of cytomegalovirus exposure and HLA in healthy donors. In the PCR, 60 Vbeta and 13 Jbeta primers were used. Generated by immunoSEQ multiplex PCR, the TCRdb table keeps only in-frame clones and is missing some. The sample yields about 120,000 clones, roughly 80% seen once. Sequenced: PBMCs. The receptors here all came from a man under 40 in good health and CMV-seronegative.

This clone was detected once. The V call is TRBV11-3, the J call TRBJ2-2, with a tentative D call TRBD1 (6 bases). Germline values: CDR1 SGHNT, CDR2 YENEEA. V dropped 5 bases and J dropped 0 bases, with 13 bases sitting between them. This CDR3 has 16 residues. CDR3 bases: TGTGCCAGCAGCCCGGGACACCAGGCGAACACCGGGGAGCTGTTTTTT. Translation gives CASSPGHQANTGELFF.

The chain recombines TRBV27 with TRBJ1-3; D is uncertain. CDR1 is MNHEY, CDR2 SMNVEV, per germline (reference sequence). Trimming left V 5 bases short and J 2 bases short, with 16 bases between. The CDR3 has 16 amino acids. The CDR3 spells CASSPRPWTAGNTIYF. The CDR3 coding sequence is TGTGCCAGCAGTCCCCGCCCCTGGACTGCTGGAAACACCATATATTTT.

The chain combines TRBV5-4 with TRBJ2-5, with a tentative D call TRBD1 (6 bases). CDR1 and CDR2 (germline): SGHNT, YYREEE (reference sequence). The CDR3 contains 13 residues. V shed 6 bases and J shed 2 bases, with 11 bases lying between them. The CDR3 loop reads CASNRQDQETQYF. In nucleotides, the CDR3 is TGTGCCAGCAATAGACAGGATCAAGAGACCCAGTACTTC.

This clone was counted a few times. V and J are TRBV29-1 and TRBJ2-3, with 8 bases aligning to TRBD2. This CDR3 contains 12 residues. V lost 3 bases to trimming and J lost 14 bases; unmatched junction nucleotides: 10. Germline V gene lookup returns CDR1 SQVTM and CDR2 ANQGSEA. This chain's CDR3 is CSVDQRGPSRYF. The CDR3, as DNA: TGCAGCGTTGACCAGCGGGGGCCCTCTAGGTATTTT.

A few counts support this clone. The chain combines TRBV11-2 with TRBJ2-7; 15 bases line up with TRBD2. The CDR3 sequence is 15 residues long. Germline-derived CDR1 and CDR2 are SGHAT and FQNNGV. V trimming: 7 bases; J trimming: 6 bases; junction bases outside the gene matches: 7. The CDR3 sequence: CASTWTSGGAGEQYF. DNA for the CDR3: TGTGCCAGCACCTGGACTAGCGGGGGGGCGGGCGAGCAGTACTTC.

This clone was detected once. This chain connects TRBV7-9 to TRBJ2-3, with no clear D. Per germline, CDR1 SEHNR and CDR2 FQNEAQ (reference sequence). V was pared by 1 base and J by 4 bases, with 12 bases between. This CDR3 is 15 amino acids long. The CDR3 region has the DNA TGTGCCAGCAGCTTAGTGTCGGGTTGGGCAGATACGCAGTATTTT. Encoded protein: CASSLVSGWADTQYF. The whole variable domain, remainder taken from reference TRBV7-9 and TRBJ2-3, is DTGVSQNPRHKITKRGQNVTFRCDPISEHNRLYWYRQTLGQGPEFLTYFQNEAQLEKSRLLSDRFSAERPKGSFSTLEIQRTEQGDSAMYLCASSLVSGWADTQYFGPGTRLTVL.

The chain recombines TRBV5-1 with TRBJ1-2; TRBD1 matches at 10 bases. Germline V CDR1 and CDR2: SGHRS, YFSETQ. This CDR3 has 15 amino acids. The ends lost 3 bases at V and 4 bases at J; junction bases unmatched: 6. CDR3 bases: TGCGCCAGCAGCTCGACGACAGGGGGCACCTATGGCTACACCTTC. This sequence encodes CASSSTTGGTYGYTF.

Here the CDR3 DNA reads TGTGCCAGCAACAGGGATATCACAGATACGCAGTATTTT. Translated, it gives CASNRDITDTQYF. The chain joins TRBV9 to TRBJ2-3; a possible D gene is TRBD1 (6 bases). V gave up 6 bases and J gave up 2 bases, with 10 bases separating them. From germline, CDR1 is SGDLS and CDR2 YYNGEE. The CDR3 consists of 13 residues. Looking up the rest from reference TRBV9 and TRBJ2-3 gives the full variable domain: DSGVTQTPKHLITATGQRVTLRCSPRSGDLSVYWYQQSLDQGLQFLIQYYNGEERAKGNILERFSAQQFPDLHSELNLSSLELGDSALYFCASNRDITDTQYFGPGTRLTVL.

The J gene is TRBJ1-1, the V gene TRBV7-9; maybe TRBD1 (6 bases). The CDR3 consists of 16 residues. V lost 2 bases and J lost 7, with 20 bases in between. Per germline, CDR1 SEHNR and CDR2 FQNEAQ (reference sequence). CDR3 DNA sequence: TGTGCCAGCAGCTTACCTCGGACAACCAGGGGAAATGAAGCTTTCTTT. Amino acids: CASSLPRTTRGNEAFF.

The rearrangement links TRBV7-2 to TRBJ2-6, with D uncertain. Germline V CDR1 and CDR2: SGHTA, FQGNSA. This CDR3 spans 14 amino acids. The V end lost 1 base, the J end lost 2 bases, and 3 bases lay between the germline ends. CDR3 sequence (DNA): TGTGCCAGCAGCTTAGACACTGGGGCCAACGTCCTGACTTTC. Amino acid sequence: CASSLDTGANVLTF.